This TCR beta chain emerged from a study of cytomegalovirus exposure and HLA in healthy donors (dated by TCRdb to the late 2010s). Describing the broader study: A later analysis indicated that the 90 to 150 validation repertoires were generated on the platform also employed for the 700 or so repertoires of the first cohort. The study aimed to test whether cataloging public T cell receptors could reveal signatures of past pathogen exposure. In addition to the first cohort of 650 to 750 subjects, a separate validation cohort of approximately 110 different subjects was used. To predict cytomegalovirus infection status, the study combined high-throughput TCR immunosequencing, statistical association of individual TCRs with disease status, and machine learning. Overall study results and their limits: A total of 150 or so TCR beta chains were listed by the study as associated with cytomegalovirus. In both the original and validation cohorts, the classifier was reported to diagnose cytomegalovirus status with high specificity and sensitivity. Across donors, most TCR sequences were observed very rarely, whereas some public TCRs were present in many individuals. According to the authors, the approach could potentially be generalized to other disease states and immunological phenotypes. A later analysis found that TCRs clustered in the first cohort also tended to co-occur in the 120 validation repertoires, with 94% of cluster scores above 0. In vitro tests confirmed that a few of the cytomegalovirus-associated TCR beta chains recognize cytomegalovirus antigens. The validation cohort had no HLA typing available for a later analysis, so co-occurrence within that cohort was assessed over all 130 or so repertoires.

Notes on this clone: The antigen it binds to is not known. Per-base qualities were not stored, and no clone one base away is much larger.

Library creation used the immunoSEQ multiplex PCR assay. Processing in the source paper ran as follows. A statistical classification framework was built for diagnosing cytomegalovirus status from the catalog of TCR beta chain sequences. Drawn from immuneACCESS, this table holds only the in-frame rearrangements with V and J called that TCRdb kept. Clones are partly lost; checked studies trace under half to an unresolved V gene and leave the rest unexplained. V and J calls and clone size are given by that table; D and trimming were obtained from the DNA. The sample table lists over 200,000 clones, about 90% of them with a count of one. Just under 3% of the sample belongs to the ten largest clones. Donors formed part of the validation cohort, which comprised about 120 subjects and was distinct from the first cohort of 666 subjects. The source of this sequence is a young woman in good health and CMV-seronegative. The specimen sequenced was PBMCs.

The DNA sequence is TGTGCCAGTAGCGCAGGGTACTCTGGAAACACCATATATTTT. It specifies CASSAGYSGNTIYF. The rearranged segments are TRBV19 and TRBJ1-3; tentative D gene TRBD1, with 5 bases matching. The trim is 6 bases for V and 0 bases for J, with a gap of 9 bases between the germline ends. Reading the germline V gene (reference sequence) gives CDR1 LNHDA and CDR2 SQIVND. Including the terminal cysteine and phenylalanine, the CDR3 comprises 14 residues. The entry retains the CDR3 DNA only, 42 bases that are in frame from base 1.